Following are 10 T cell receptor beta chains from one sample sequenced in a study of PD-1 blockade in classical Hodgkin lymphoma. Clones were sequenced by immunoSEQ multiplex PCR, and TCRdb holds only the in-frame ones, with some missing. The profile covers about 98,000 clones, with roughly four fifths appearing a single time and roughly 15% taken by the ten largest. All patients relapsed after autologous stem cell transplantation, and brentuximab vedotin exposure varied. The source material was peripheral blood mononuclear cells (PBMCs), sampled before the second cycle of nivolumab. These receptors originate from a human donor with classical Hodgkin lymphoma.

V usage is TRBV9 and J usage is TRBJ2-5; no firm D call. Trimming left V 1 base short and J 2 bases short, with 6 bases between. In germline, CDR1 is SGDLS, CDR2 YYNGEE. The CDR3 loop spans 13 amino acids. Here the CDR3 DNA reads TGTGCCAGCAGCGTAAACCCTCAAGAGACCCAGTACTTC. It encodes CASSVNPQETQYF.

This clone was counted once. The chain has TRBV14 and TRBJ2-2, with a possible D match to TRBD2 (5 bases). Looked up from germline, CDR1 is SGHDN and CDR2 is FVKESK. V was shortened by 5 bases and J by 3 bases, with 10 bases between the two germline ends. The CDR3 runs 14 residues. The CDR3: CASSLGLHTGELFF. Here the CDR3 DNA reads TGTGCCAGCAGCTTAGGACTGCACACCGGGGAGCTGTTTTTT.

This sequence joins TRBV7-9 and TRBJ2-1, with 13 bases matching TRBD2. The germline V gene has CDR1 SEHNR and CDR2 FQNEAQ (reference sequence). Trimming removed 1 base from V and 8 bases from J; junction bases left unmatched: 5. The length of the CDR3 is 16 residues. The CDR3 DNA is TGTGCCAGCAGCTTAGGTGGACTAGCGGGAGTTGATGAGCAGTTCTTC. The encoded protein is CASSLGGLAGVDEQFF.

The gene calls are TRBV7-3 and TRBJ2-7; 7 positions agree with TRBD2. This CDR3 contains 15 residues. Per the germline V gene, CDR1 is SGHTA and CDR2 is FQGTGA. Trimming took 5 bases from V and 5 from J; bases not matched to a gene: 12. CDR3 protein: CASSPGGSGFDEQYF. The CDR3 DNA is TGTGCCAGCAGCCCCGGAGGTAGCGGGTTTGACGAGCAGTACTTC.

This chain joins TRBV7-2 and TRBJ1-3; TRBD1 matches 8 bases. This CDR3 is built from 16 residues. V trimming: 5 bases; J trimming: 0 bases; junction bases outside the gene matches: 6. CDR1 SGHTA and CDR2 FQGNSA come from the germline V gene. The CDR3 sequence: CASSIRGQDSGNTIYF. The DNA of the CDR3 is TGTGCCAGCAGCATCCGGGGACAGGACTCTGGAAACACCATATATTTT.

Concerning this clone: Other DNA sequences in the sample encode the same CDR3. The chain employs TRBV10-3 and TRBJ1-1; 8 nucleotides align to TRBD1. Trimming cost V 6 bases and J 1 base; bases outside gene matches: 1. CDR1 ENHRY and CDR2 SYGVKD come from the germline V gene. The CDR3 has 13 residues. The CDR3 loop reads CAISGTGNTEAFF. DNA for the CDR3: TGTGCCATCAGCGGGACAGGGAACACTGAAGCTTTCTTT.

The chain joins TRBV7-3 to TRBJ2-1, with 8 bases that match TRBD2. The length of the CDR3 is 14 residues. In germline, CDR1 is SGHTA, CDR2 FQGTGA. The ends lost 2 bases at V and 6 bases at J; junction bases unmatched: 3. The CDR3 DNA is TGTGCCAGCAGCTTAGGGAGCGGGAGCAATGAGCAGTTCTTC. Its protein product is CASSLGSGSNEQFF.

As to this clone: In the same sample, other DNA sequences code for this CDR3. V usage is TRBV28 and J usage is TRBJ1-2; 8 bases align to TRBD1. With 6 bases clipped from V and 2 bases from J, the junction kept 5 bases outside the gene matches. In germline, CDR1 is MDHEN, CDR2 SYDVKM. The CDR3 has 14 residues. The CDR3 DNA reads TGTGCCAGCAGAACCGGACAGGGAAACTATGGCTACACCTTC. Amino acid sequence: CASRTGQGNYGYTF.

The V call is TRBV5-1, the J call TRBJ1-2; a possible D gene is TRBD1 (5 bases). This CDR3 contains 16 residues. V lost 0 bases and J lost 6, with 18 bases in between. From germline, CDR1 is SGHRS and CDR2 YFSETQ. The DNA of the CDR3 is TGCGCCAGCAGCTTGGCCGGGACCGGTTCGGGGCATGGCTACACCTTC. This gives the protein CASSLAGTGSGHGYTF. The whole variable domain, filled in from reference TRBV5-1 and TRBJ1-2, reads KAGVTQTPRYLIKTRGQQVTLSCSPISGHRSVSWYQQTPGQGLQFLFEYFSETQRNKGNFPGRFSGRQFSNSRSEMNVSTLELGDSALYLCASSLAGTGSGHGYTFGSGTRLTVV.

The chain has TRBV19 and TRBJ1-5; no clear D gene. The germline gives CDR1 LNHDA, CDR2 SQIVND (reference sequence). The CDR3 spans 14 residues. Trimming took off 7 bases at V and 0 bases at J, with 10 bases between the two ends. CDR3 DNA sequence: TGTGCCAGTAAGGGTCCAGGTAGCAATCAGCCCCAGCATTTT. This gives the protein CASKGPGSNQPQHF.